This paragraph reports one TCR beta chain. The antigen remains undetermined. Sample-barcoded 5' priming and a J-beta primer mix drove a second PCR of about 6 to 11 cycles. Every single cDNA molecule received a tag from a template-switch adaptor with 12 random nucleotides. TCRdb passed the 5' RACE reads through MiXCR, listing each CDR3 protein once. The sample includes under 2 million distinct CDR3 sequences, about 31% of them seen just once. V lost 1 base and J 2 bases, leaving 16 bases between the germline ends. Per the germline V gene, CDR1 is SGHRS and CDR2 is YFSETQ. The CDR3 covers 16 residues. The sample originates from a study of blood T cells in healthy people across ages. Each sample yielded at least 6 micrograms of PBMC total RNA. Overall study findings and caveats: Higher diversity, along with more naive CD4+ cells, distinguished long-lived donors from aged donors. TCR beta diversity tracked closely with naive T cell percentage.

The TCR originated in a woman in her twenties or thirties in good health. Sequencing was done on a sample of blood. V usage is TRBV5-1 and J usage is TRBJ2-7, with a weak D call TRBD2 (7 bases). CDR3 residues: CASSLMGGAKAYEQYF. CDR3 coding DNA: TGCGCCAGCAGCTTGATGGGGGGGGCCAAGGCCTACGAGCAGTACTTC.